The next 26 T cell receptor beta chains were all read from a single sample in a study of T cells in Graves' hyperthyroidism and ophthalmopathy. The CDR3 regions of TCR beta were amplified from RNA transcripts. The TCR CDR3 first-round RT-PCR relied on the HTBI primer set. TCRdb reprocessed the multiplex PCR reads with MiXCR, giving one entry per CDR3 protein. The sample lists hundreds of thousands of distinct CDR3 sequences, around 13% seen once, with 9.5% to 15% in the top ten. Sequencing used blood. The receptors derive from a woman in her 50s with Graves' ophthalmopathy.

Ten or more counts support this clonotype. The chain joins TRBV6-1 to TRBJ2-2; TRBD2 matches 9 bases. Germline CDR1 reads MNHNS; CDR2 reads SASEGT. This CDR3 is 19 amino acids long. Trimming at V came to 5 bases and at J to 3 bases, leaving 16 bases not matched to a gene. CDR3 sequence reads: CASSQMVAGARGDTGELFF. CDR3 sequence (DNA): TGTGCCAGCAGTCAAATGGTAGCGGGAGCGCGCGGGGACACCGGGGAGCTGTTTTTT.

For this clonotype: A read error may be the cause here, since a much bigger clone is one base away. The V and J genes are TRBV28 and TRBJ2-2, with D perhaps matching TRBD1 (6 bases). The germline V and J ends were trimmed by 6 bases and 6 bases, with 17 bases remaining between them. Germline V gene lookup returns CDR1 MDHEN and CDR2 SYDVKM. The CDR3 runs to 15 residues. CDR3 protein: CASSRGQWESGELFF. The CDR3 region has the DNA TGTGCCAGCAGCAGAGGACAGTGGGAATCCGGGGAGCTGTTTTTT. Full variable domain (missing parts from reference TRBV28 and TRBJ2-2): DVKVTQSSRYLVKRTGEKVFLECVQDMDHENMFWYRQDPGLGLRLIYFSYDVKMKEKGDIPEGYSVSREKKERFSLILESASTNQTSMYLCASSRGQWESGELFFGEGSRLTVL.

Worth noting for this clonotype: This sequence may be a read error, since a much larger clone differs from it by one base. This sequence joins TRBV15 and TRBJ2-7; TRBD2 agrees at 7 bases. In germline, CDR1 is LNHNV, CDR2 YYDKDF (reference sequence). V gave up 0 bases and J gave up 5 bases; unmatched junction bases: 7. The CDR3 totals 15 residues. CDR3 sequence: CATSRDEGRGHEQYF. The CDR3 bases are TGTGCCACCAGCAGAGATGAAGGGAGGGGCCACGAGCAGTACTTC.

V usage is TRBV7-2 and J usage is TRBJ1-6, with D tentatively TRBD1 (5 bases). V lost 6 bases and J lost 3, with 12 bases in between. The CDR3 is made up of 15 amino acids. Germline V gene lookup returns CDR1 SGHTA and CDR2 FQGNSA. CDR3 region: CASRAGDRYNSPLHF. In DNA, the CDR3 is TGTGCCAGCAGGGCGGGGGACCGCTATAATTCACCCCTCCACTTT.

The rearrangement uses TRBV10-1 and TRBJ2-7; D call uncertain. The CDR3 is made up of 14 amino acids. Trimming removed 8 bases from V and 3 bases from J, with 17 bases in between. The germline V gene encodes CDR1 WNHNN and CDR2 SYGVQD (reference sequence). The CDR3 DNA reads TGCGCCAGCGACGAGACTGGAGCCTTCTACGAGCAGTACTTC. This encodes CASDETGAFYEQYF.

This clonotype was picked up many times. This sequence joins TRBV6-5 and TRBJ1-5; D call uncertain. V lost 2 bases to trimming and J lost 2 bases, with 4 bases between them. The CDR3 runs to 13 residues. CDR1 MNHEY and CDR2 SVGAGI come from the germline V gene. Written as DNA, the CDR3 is TGTGCCAGCAGTTACAGGGGCAATCAGCCCCAGCATTTT. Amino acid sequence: CASSYRGNQPQHF.

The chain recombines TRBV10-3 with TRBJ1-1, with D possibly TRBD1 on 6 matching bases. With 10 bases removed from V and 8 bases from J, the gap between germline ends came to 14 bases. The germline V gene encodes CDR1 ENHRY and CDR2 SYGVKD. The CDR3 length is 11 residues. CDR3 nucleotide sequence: TGTGCCACCATAGACAGGTCAGAAGCTTTCTTT. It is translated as CATIDRSEAFF.

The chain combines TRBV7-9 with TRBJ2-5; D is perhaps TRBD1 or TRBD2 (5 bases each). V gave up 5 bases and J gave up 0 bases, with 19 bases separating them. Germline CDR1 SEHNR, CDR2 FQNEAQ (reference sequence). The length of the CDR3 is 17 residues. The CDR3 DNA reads TGTGCCAGCAGCCGACGCACGGGACGCCGGTACCAAGAGACCCAGTACTTC. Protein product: CASSRRTGRRYQETQYF.

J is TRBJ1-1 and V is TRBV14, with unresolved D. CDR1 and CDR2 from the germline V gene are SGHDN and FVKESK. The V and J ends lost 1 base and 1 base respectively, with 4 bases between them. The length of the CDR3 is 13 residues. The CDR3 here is CASSQAWNTEAFF. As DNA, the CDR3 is TGTGCCAGCAGCCAAGCGTGGAACACTGAAGCTTTCTTT.

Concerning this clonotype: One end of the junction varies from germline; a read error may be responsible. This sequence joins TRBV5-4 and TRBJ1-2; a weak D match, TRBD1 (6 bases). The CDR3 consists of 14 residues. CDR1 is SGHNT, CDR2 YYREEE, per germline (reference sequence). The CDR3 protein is CASSQAQGWDGYTF. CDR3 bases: TGCGCCAGCAGCCAGGCACAGGGATGGGATGGCTACACCTTC.

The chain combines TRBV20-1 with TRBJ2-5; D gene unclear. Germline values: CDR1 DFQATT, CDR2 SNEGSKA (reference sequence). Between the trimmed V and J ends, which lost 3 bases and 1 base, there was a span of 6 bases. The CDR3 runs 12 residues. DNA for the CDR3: TGCAGTGCTAGCCCAACCCAAGAGACCCAGTACTTC. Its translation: CSASPTQETQYF.

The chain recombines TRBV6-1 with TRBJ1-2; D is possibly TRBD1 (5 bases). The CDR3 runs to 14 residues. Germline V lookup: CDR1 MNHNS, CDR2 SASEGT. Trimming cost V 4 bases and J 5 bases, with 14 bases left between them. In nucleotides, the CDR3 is TGTGCCAGCAGTGTCTCGACAGCCCCTTATGGCTACACCTTC. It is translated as CASSVSTAPYGYTF.

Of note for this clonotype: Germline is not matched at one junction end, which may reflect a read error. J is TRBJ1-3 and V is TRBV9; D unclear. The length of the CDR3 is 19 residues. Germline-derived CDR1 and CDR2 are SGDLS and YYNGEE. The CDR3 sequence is CAGSVAGEPRGSSGNTIYF. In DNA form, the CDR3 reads TGTGCCGGCAGCGTGGCAGGAGAGCCGCGAGGAAGCTCTGGAAACACCATATATTTT.

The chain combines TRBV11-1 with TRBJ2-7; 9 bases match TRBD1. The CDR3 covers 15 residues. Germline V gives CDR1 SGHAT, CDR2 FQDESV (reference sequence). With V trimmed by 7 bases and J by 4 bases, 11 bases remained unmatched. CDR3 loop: CASTRLGQGRYEQYF. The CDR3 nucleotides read TGTGCCAGCACCAGACTCGGACAGGGGAGATACGAGCAGTACTTC.

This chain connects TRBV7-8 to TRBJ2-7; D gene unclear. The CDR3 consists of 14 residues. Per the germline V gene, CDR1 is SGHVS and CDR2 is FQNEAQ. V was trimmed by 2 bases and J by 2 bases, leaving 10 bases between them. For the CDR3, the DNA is TGTGCCAGCAGCTTAAGGCGGTCAGCCTACGAGCAGTACTTC. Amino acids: CASSLRRSAYEQYF.

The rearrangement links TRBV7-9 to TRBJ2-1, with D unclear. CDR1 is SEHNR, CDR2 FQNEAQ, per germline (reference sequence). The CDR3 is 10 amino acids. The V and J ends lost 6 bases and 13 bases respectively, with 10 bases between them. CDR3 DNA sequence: TGTGCCAGCAGTTCGGGTCTTCAGTTCTTC. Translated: CASSSGLQFF.

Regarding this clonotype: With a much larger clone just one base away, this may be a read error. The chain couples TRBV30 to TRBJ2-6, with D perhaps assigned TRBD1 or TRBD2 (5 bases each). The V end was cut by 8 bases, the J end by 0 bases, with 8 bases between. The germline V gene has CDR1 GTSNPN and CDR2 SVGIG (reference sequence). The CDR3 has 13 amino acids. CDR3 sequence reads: CAGTLSGANVLTF. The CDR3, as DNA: TGTGCCGGGACCCTCTCTGGGGCCAACGTCCTGACTTTC. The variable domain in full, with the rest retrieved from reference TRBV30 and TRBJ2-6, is SQTIHQWPATLVQPVGSPLSLECTVEGTSNPNLYWYRQAAGRGLQLLFYSVGIGQISSEVPQNLSASRPQDRQFILSSKKLLLSDSGFYLCAGTLSGANVLTFGAGSRLTVL.

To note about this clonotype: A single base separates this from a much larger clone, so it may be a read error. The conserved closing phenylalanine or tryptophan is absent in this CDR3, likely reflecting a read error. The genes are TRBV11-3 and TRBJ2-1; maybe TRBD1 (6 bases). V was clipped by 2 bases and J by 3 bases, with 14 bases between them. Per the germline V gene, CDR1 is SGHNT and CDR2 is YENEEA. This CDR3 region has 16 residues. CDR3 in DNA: TGTGCCAGCAGCTTATCCGGACAGTTATTCTACAATGAGCAGTTCTCC. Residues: CASSLSGQLFYNEQFS.

CDR3 loop: CASSAETGGIYEQYF. The CDR3 nucleotides are TGTGCCAGCAGCGCCGAGACAGGGGGCATCTACGAGCAGTACTTC. The chain has TRBV6-2 or TRBV6-3 and TRBJ2-7; 10 nucleotides line up with TRBD1. CDR1 is MNHEY, CDR2 SVGEGT, per germline. The trim removed 6 bases at V and 3 bases at J, leaving 8 bases unmatched. The CDR3 is made up of 15 amino acids.

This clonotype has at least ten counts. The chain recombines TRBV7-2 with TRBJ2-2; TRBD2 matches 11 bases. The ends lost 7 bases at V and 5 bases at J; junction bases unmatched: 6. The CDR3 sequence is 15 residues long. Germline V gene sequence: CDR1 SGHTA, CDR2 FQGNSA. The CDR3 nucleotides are TGTGCCAGCAAAATACTAGCGGGAGATACCGGGGAGCTGTTTTTT. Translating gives CASKILAGDTGELFF.

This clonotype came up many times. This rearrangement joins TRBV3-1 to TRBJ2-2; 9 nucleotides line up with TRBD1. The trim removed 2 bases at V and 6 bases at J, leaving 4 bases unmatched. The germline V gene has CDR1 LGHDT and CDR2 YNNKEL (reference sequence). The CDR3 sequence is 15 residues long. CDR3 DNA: TGTGCCAGCAGCCAACTTGACAGGGGGGCCGGGGAGCTGTTTTTT. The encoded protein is CASSQLDRGAGELFF.

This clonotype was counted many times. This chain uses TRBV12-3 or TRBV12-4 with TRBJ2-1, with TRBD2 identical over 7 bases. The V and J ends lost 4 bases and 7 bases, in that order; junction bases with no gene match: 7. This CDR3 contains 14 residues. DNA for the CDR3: TGTGCCAGCAGTTCCAGCGGGACTCCTAATGAGCAGTTCTTC. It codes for CASSSSGTPNEQFF.

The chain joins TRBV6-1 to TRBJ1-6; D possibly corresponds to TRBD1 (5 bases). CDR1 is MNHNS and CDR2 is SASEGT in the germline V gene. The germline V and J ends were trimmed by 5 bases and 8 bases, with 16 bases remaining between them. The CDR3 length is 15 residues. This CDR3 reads CASSPGGILHSPLHF. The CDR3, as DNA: TGTGCCAGCAGTCCGGGGGGGATTCTACATTCACCCCTCCACTTT.

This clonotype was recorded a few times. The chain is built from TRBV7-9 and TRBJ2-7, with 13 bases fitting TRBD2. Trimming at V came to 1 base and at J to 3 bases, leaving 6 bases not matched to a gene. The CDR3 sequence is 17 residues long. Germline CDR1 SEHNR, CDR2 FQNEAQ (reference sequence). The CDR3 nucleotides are TGTGCCAGCAGCTTAGGAAGGACTAGCGGGAGTCTCTACGAGCAGTACTTC. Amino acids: CASSLGRTSGSLYEQYF. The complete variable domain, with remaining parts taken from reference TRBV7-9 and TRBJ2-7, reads DTGVSQNPRHKITKRGQNVTFRCDPISEHNRLYWYRQTLGQGPEFLTYFQNEAQLEKSRLLSDRFSAERPKGSFSTLEIQRTEQGDSAMYLCASSLGRTSGSLYEQYFGPGTRLTVT.

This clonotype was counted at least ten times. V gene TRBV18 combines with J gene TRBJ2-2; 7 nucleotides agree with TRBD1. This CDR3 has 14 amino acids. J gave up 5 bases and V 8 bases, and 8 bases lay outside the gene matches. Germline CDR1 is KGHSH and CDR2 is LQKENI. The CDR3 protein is CASGRDSQTGELFF. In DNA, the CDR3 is TGTGCCAGCGGCCGGGACAGCCAAACCGGGGAGCTGTTTTTT.

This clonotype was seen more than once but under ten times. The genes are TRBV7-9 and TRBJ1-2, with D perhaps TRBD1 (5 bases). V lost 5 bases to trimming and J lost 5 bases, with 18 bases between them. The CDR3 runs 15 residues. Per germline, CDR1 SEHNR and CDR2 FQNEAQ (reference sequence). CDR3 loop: CASSAQPGPEYGYTF. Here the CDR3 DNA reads TGTGCCAGCAGCGCCCAACCGGGACCGGAATATGGCTACACCTTC.